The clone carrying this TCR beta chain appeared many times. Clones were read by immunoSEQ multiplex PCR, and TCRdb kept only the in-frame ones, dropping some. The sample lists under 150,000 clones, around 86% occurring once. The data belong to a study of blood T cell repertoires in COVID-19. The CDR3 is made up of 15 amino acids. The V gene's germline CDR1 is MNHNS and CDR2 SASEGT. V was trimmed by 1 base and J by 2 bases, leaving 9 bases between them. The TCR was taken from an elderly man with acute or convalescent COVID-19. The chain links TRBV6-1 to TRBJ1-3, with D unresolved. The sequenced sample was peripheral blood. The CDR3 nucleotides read TGTGCCAGCAGTGAAGAAGTGGGCGCTGGAAACACCATATATTTT. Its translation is CASSEEVGAGNTIYF.